What follows are 28 T cell receptor beta chains derived from one specimen sequenced in a study of follicular helper T cells after annual influenza vaccination. Sequencing used immunoSEQ multiplex PCR; TCRdb keeps in-frame clones, though not all of them. Among approximately 13,000 clones listed, about 83% were seen once. Time point in this sample: 2015-2016 season, pre-vaccination. The sample consisted of CXCR5- memory CD4+ T cells sorted from blood, taken on the day of influenza vaccination. These TCRs come from an adult who received the influenza vaccine.

The gene calls are TRBV5-1 and TRBJ2-7; the match to TRBD2 covers 7 bases. With 5 bases clipped from V and 4 bases from J, the junction kept 12 bases outside the gene matches. The CDR3 loop spans 15 amino acids. From germline, CDR1 is SGHRS and CDR2 YFSETQ. The CDR3 is CASRPGGPLAYEQYF. CDR3 nucleotides: TGCGCCAGCAGACCGGGGGGACCGCTCGCTTACGAGCAGTACTTC.

The chain joins TRBV6-6 to TRBJ2-4; D not certain. The CDR3 totals 13 residues. Germline CDR1 is MNHNY and CDR2 is SVGAGI (reference sequence). Trimming took 2 bases from V and 4 from J, leaving 6 bases between them. The CDR3 DNA reads as TGTGCCAGCAGTTACGCCGGGAAAAACATTCAGTACTTC. Its translation is CASSYAGKNIQYF.

The chain employs TRBV2 and TRBJ1-1, with D possibly matching TRBD1 (6 bases). V lost 6 bases and J lost 4, with 15 bases in between. Germline V lookup: CDR1 SNHLY, CDR2 FYNNEI. The CDR3 extends over 14 amino acids. This chain's CDR3 is CASRNRVGGTEAFF. The DNA for the CDR3 is TGTGCCAGCAGAAACAGGGTTGGTGGCACTGAAGCTTTCTTT.

The chain uses TRBV28 and TRBJ2-7, with 12 positions matching TRBD2. Trimming removed 11 bases from V and 4 bases from J; junction bases left unmatched: 12. Germline CDR1 MDHEN, CDR2 SYDVKM. The CDR3 totals 15 residues. CDR3 loop: CASRIPSGGGYEQYF. The CDR3 DNA is TGTGCCTCCAGAATCCCTAGCGGGGGGGGTTACGAGCAGTACTTC. Looking up the rest from reference TRBV28 and TRBJ2-7 gives the full variable domain: DVKVTQSSRYLVKRTGEKVFLECVQDMDHENMFWYRQDPGLGLRLIYFSYDVKMKEKGDIPEGYSVSREKKERFSLILESASTNQTSMYLCASRIPSGGGYEQYFGPGTRLTVT.

The genes are TRBV28 and TRBJ1-6; D is unclear. The CDR3 has 12 residues. The ends were cut back, 2 bases at V and 9 bases at J, with 5 bases in the middle. Germline CDR1 MDHEN, CDR2 SYDVKM. The CDR3 is CASSLLSSPLHF. CDR3 sequence (DNA): TGTGCCAGCAGTTTACTGAGTTCACCCCTCCACTTT.

The V call is TRBV6-1, the J call TRBJ1-1; 8 bases agree with TRBD1. Germline CDR1 reads MNHNS; CDR2 reads SASEGT. The CDR3 contains 13 residues. The ends lost 5 bases at V and 7 bases at J; junction bases unmatched: 6. The CDR3 DNA reads as TGTGCCAGCAGTCGGGACAGGAATTTTGAAGCTTTCTTT. Translated: CASSRDRNFEAFF.

The chain recombines TRBV28 with TRBJ2-7; no reliable D call. The CDR3 runs to 11 residues. CDR1 MDHEN and CDR2 SYDVKM come from the germline V gene. Trimming stripped 3 bases from V and 4 bases from J, with 4 bases between. This chain's CDR3 is CASSLGYEQYF. The CDR3 DNA is TGTGCCAGCAGTTTGGGGTACGAGCAGTACTTC.

This chain uses TRBV15 with TRBJ2-1, with unresolved D. Trimming stripped 0 bases from V and 5 bases from J, with 5 bases between. Germline V CDR1 and CDR2: LNHNV, YYDKDF (reference sequence). This CDR3 contains 13 residues. The chain's CDR3 is CATSRDYDNEQFF. CDR3 nucleotide sequence: TGTGCCACCAGCAGAGATTATGACAATGAGCAGTTCTTC.

The chain combines TRBV4-2 with TRBJ2-4; the D gene is possibly TRBD2 (5 bases). Trimming shortened V by 5 bases and J by 0 bases, and 11 bases separated the two germline ends. There are 15 residues in the CDR3. The V gene's germline CDR1 is LGHNA and CDR2 YNFKEQ. The CDR3 spells CASSFGLQAKNIQYF. The CDR3, as DNA: TGTGCCAGCAGCTTCGGACTCCAAGCCAAAAACATTCAGTACTTC.

The gene calls are TRBV18 and TRBJ2-2; TRBD1 matches 9 bases. The germline gives CDR1 KGHSH, CDR2 LQKENI. With V trimmed by 4 bases and J by 7 bases, 10 bases remained unmatched. CDR3 length: 16 amino acids. The CDR3 loop reads CASSLFGQGNGGELFF. CDR3 nucleotide sequence: TGTGCCAGCTCACTATTCGGACAGGGGAACGGCGGGGAGCTGTTTTTT. The full variable domain, its missing parts supplied by reference TRBV18 and TRBJ2-2, is NAGVMQNPRHLVRRRGQEARLRCSPMKGHSHVYWYRQLPEEGLKFMVYLQKENIIDESGMPKERFSAEFPKEGPSILRIQQVVRGDSAAYFCASSLFGQGNGGELFFGEGSRLTVL.

This clone showed up just a few times. V is TRBV28 and J is TRBJ2-7; perhaps TRBD1 as D (6 bases). Trimming took 7 bases from V and 12 from J, leaving 16 bases between them. The CDR3 has 11 residues. Germline CDR1 is MDHEN and CDR2 is SYDVKM. The CDR3 loop is CASTRQDRLYF. CDR3 DNA: TGTGCCAGCACCAGACAGGATAGGCTGTACTTC.

This chain connects TRBV5-4 to TRBJ1-1; a weak D match, TRBD1 (6 bases). CDR1 and CDR2 from the germline V gene are SGHNT and YYREEE (reference sequence). Trimming removed 2 bases at V and 0 bases at J, with 8 bases between. The CDR3 length is 14 residues. As DNA, the CDR3 is TGTGCCAGCAGCTTCGGACAGTTGAACACTGAAGCTTTCTTT. This sequence encodes CASSFGQLNTEAFF.

CDR3 in amino acids: CASSTLTGELFF. The CDR3 nucleotides read TGTGCCAGCAGTACCCTAACCGGGGAGCTGTTTTTT. The rearrangement links TRBV2 to TRBJ2-2; D gene ambiguous. V was clipped by 5 bases and J by 5 bases, with 6 bases between them. CDR3 length: 12 amino acids. The germline gives CDR1 SNHLY, CDR2 FYNNEI.

The genes are TRBV7-2 and TRBJ1-1; D is undetermined. Germline CDR1 SGHTA, CDR2 FQGNSA. V was cut by 1 base and J by 4 bases, with 7 bases left in between. The CDR3 has 13 residues. The CDR3 DNA reads TGTGCCAGCAGCTTAGTAGGTCGCACTGAAGCTTTCTTT. Residues: CASSLVGRTEAFF. The full variable domain, with the rest looked up from reference TRBV7-2 and TRBJ1-1, is GAGVSQSPSNKVTEKGKDVELRCDPISGHTALYWYRQSLGQGLEFLIYFQGNSAPDKSGLPSDRFSAERTGGSVSTLTIQRTQQEDSAVYLCASSLVGRTEAFFGQGTRLTVV.

The chain couples TRBV6-5 to TRBJ1-5; 8 nucleotides align to TRBD1. This CDR3 comprises 15 residues. Germline lookup yields CDR1 MNHEY and CDR2 SVGAGI. J was trimmed by 4 bases and V by 5 bases; bases with no gene match: 7. In DNA, the CDR3 is TGTGCCAGCAGTCGAGGACAGGGCGGAAATCAGCCCCAGCATTTT. This translates into CASSRGQGGNQPQHF.

Comments on this clone: Other DNA sequences in this sample translate to the same CDR3. DNA for the CDR3: TGTGCCAGCAGTTTCGGGGGGTACAGCAATCAGCCCCAGCATTTT. Its translation is CASSFGGYSNQPQHF. The rearrangement joins TRBV28 to TRBJ1-5; TRBD1 is a possible D gene (5 bases). Trimming pared 3 bases from V and 1 base from J, leaving 10 bases between. Germline V gene sequence: CDR1 MDHEN, CDR2 SYDVKM. This CDR3 has 15 amino acids. The variable domain in full, completed from reference TRBV28 and TRBJ1-5, reads DVKVTQSSRYLVKRTGEKVFLECVQDMDHENMFWYRQDPGLGLRLIYFSYDVKMKEKGDIPEGYSVSREKKERFSLILESASTNQTSMYLCASSFGGYSNQPQHFGDGTRLSIL.

V is TRBV15 and J is TRBJ1-2; D is perhaps TRBD1 (6 bases). Germline V gene lookup returns CDR1 LNHNV and CDR2 YYDKDF (reference sequence). This CDR3 contains 14 residues. V was clipped by 0 bases and J by 6 bases, with 11 bases between them. The CDR3 loop is CATSRDPAGDGYTF. The CDR3 coding sequence is TGTGCCACCAGCAGAGATCCGGCAGGGGATGGCTACACCTTC.

The rearrangement links TRBV4-3 to TRBJ2-1, with D perhaps matching TRBD1 or TRBD2 (5 bases each). The V gene lost 1 base and the J gene lost 4 bases, with 14 bases spanning the gap. Germline-derived CDR1 and CDR2 are LGHNA and YSLEER. The CDR3 is made up of 16 amino acids. The CDR3 DNA reads as TGCGCCAGCAGCCAAGCCGGGGCCGGCATATACAATGAGCAGTTCTTC. Protein product: CASSQAGAGIYNEQFF.

V gene TRBV5-1 combines with J gene TRBJ2-5; 10 positions agree with TRBD2. Germline V CDR1 and CDR2: SGHRS, YFSETQ. V lost 4 bases and J lost 1; bases outside the gene matches: 7. The CDR3 contains 16 residues. The chain's CDR3 is CASSPLAGGSQETQYF. The CDR3 DNA reads as TGCGCCAGCAGCCCTTTAGCGGGGGGTAGCCAAGAGACCCAGTACTTC.

This clone was picked up one time. This sequence joins TRBV18 and TRBJ2-3; D is unresolved. Germline V gene lookup returns CDR1 KGHSH and CDR2 LQKENI. Trimming cost V 3 bases and J 1 base, with 5 bases left between them. The CDR3 sequence is 13 residues long. CDR3: CASSPQGTDTQYF. The CDR3 region has the DNA TGTGCCAGCTCACCTCAGGGCACAGATACGCAGTATTTT.

DNA for the CDR3: TGCGCCAGCAGCCCGGAGGGGTCGGAGACCCAGTACTTC. Translating it yields CASSPEGSETQYF. V and J are TRBV5-1 and TRBJ2-5, with D possibly matching TRBD2 (6 bases). This CDR3 is built from 13 residues. V lost 4 bases and J 5 bases, leaving 12 bases between the germline ends. CDR1 is SGHRS, CDR2 YFSETQ, per germline.

V and J are TRBV21-1 and TRBJ1-1. TRBV21-1 corresponds to a pseudogene. The CDR3 spans 12 residues. CDR3 sequence: CASSKGKTEAFF. CDR3 nucleotides: TGTGCCAGCAGCAAAGGGAAGACTGAAGCTTTCTTT.

The rearrangement links TRBV5-4 to TRBJ1-2; D gene uncertain. The V end was cut by 1 base, the J end by 3 bases, with 13 bases between. Germline CDR1 is SGHNT and CDR2 is YYREEE (reference sequence). This CDR3 is built from 15 residues. CDR3 nucleotide sequence: TGTGCCAGCAGCTTGATAAGTCCCAGTGACTATGGCTACACCTTC. Protein: CASSLISPSDYGYTF.

The chain carries TRBV19 and TRBJ1-1; D unresolved. The CDR3 runs to 15 residues. Trimming shortened V by 0 bases and J by 6 bases, and 14 bases separated the two germline ends. Germline V CDR1 and CDR2: LNHDA, SQIVND (reference sequence). The CDR3 is CASSIDRTGGAEAFF. CDR3 nucleotides: TGTGCCAGTAGTATAGATCGGACTGGCGGGGCTGAAGCTTTCTTT.

This clone occurred once. This chain joins TRBV29-1 and TRBJ2-1, with TRBD1 identical over 10 bases. V lost 7 bases to trimming and J lost 16 bases; unmatched junction nucleotides: 28. The CDR3 runs to 17 residues. Germline CDR1 and CDR2: SQVTM and ANQGSEA. For the CDR3, the DNA is TGCAGCGCCTGGGACAGGGGATTGGGCGGCCCTTTTGGTACTTCTTTCTTC. It specifies CSAWDRGLGGPFGTSFF.

This clone has just a few counts. The rearrangement joins TRBV7-7 to TRBJ2-1; 7 bases align to TRBD1. Germline loops: CDR1 SSHAT, CDR2 FNYEAQ (reference sequence). The CDR3 runs to 13 residues. Trimming cost V 5 bases and J 6 bases; bases outside gene matches: 4. The CDR3 bases are TGTGCCAGCAGCCGACAGGGTGGCAATGAGCAGTTCTTC. As protein: CASSRQGGNEQFF.

The chain carries TRBV29-1 and TRBJ2-3, with D perhaps TRBD1 (6 bases). Germline V gene data show CDR1 as SQVTM and CDR2 as ANQGSEA. This CDR3 has 13 amino acids. Trimming left V 4 bases short and J 2 bases short, with 10 bases between. In nucleotides, the CDR3 is TGCAGCGTTGTCGGGACACTCACAGATACGCAGTATTTT. Protein: CSVVGTLTDTQYF.

The chain employs TRBV9 and TRBJ1-6; D gene unclear. The CDR3 runs to 16 residues. In germline, CDR1 is SGDLS, CDR2 YYNGEE. V was clipped by 4 bases and J by 0 bases, with 11 bases between them. This CDR3 is CASSPRGSSYNSPLHF. The CDR3 nucleotides read TGTGCCAGCAGCCCCCGCGGCAGCTCCTATAATTCACCCCTCCACTTT.